This T cell receptor (beta chain) derives from a study of cytomegalovirus exposure and HLA in healthy donors. It was with 60 Vbeta and 13 Jbeta primers that the PCR ran. Clones were sequenced by immunoSEQ multiplex PCR, and TCRdb holds only the in-frame ones, with some missing. Of roughly 50,000 clones in the sample, approximately 75% were seen once. Germline V CDR1 and CDR2: MNHNS, SASEGT. There are 14 residues in the CDR3. J was trimmed by 7 bases and V by 1 base; bases with no gene match: 4. The sequenced sample consisted of PBMCs. The receptor was derived from a young man in good health and CMV-seropositive. The rearrangement uses TRBV6-1 and TRBJ1-1; 9 bases align to TRBD1. Here the CDR3 reads CASSEVGTGREAFF. The CDR3 coding sequence is TGTGCCAGCAGTGAAGTTGGGACAGGGCGTGAAGCTTTCTTT.